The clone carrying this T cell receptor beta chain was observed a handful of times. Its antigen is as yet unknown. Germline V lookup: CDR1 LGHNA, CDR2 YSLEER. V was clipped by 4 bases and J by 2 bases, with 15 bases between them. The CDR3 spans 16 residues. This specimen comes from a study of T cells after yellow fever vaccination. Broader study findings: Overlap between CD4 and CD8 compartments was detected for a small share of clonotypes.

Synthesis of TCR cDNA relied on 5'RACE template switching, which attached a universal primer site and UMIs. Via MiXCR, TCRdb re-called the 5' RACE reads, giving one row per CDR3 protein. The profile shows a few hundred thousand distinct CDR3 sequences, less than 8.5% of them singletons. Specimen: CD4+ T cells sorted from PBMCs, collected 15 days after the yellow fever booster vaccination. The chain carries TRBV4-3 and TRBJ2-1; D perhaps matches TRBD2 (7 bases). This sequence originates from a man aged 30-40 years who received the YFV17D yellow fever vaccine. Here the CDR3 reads CASSPLAGATYNEQFF. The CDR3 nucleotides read TGCGCCAGCAGCCCCCTGGCGGGGGCGACCTACAATGAGCAGTTCTTC.